Listed here is a single T cell receptor beta chain. Enrolled during active infection, Seattle patients were then followed longitudinally. The data were taken from a study of blood T cell repertoires in COVID-19. Background on the study: T cells, B-cell-depleted T cells, or PBMCs supplied cDNA or gDNA.

V lost 3 bases, J lost 2 bases, and 6 bases stayed unmatched. Looked up from germline, CDR1 is SGHVS and CDR2 is FNYEAQ. CDR3 size: 16 residues. In the source study's methods: For nucleated cells, counts were estimated from reference gene primer amplification. The repertoire was sequenced with immunoSEQ multiplex PCR; TCRdb's copy has only in-frame clones and lacks some. V, J and clone size were drawn from that table, and D and trimming were deduced from the DNA. Of 300,000 to 350,000 clones listed, 70% to 90% are singletons. This chain links TRBV7-6 with TRBJ2-5, with 10 bases aligning to TRBD2. The sample was peripheral blood. The clonotype originates from a woman aged 30 to 39 with COVID-19, enrolled during active disease. CDR3 region: CASSLAASGGQETQYF. As DNA, the CDR3 is TGTGCCAGCAGCTTGGCGGCTAGCGGGGGACAAGAGACCCAGTACTTC.